A single sample gave rise to the 27 T cell receptor beta chains below, sequenced in a study of CD8 T cells in seronegative destructive rheumatoid arthritis. Assay: immunoSEQ multiplex PCR; the TCRdb copy retains only in-frame clones and omits some. The sample consists of several thousand clones, approximately 70% of them appearing once. The sample taken for sequencing was CD8+ T cells from blood. The receptors originated from a woman between 45 and 69 years old with seronegative destructive rheumatoid arthritis.

The chain links TRBV27 to TRBJ1-5; 8 bases are a match to TRBD1. CDR3 size: 19 residues. The germline V gene encodes CDR1 MNHEY and CDR2 SMNVEV (reference sequence). The J segment lost 3 bases and the V segment lost 4 bases, leaving 17 bases of the junction unmatched. CDR3 amino acids: CASSSLSDLRTGINQPQHF. The CDR3 nucleotides read TGTGCCAGCAGTTCCCTCTCGGATCTTAGGACAGGGATCAATCAGCCCCAGCATTTT.

Only a few counts were recorded for this clone. V is TRBV9 and J is TRBJ1-1, with 11 nucleotides matching TRBD1. Germline V gene sequence: CDR1 SGDLS, CDR2 YYNGEE. J gave up 4 bases and V 3 bases, and 2 bases lay outside the gene matches. This CDR3 comprises 14 residues. Here the CDR3 reads CASSAGTGGTEAFF. The DNA for the CDR3 is TGTGCCAGCAGCGCCGGGACAGGGGGCACTGAAGCTTTCTTT.

V and J are TRBV5-5 and TRBJ2-7, with 10 nucleotides matching TRBD2. CDR1 SGHKS and CDR2 YYEKEE come from the germline V gene (reference sequence). This CDR3 is 14 amino acids long. The trim removed 5 bases at V and 0 bases at J, leaving 2 bases unmatched. The CDR3 here is CASRGLASSYEQYF. DNA for the CDR3: TGTGCCAGCAGGGGACTAGCGAGCTCCTACGAGCAGTACTTC.

The V gene is TRBV15, the J gene TRBJ2-1; D might be TRBD2 (7 bases). V was trimmed by 0 bases and J by 3 bases, leaving 12 bases between them. Germline V gene lookup returns CDR1 LNHNV and CDR2 YYDKDF (reference sequence). This CDR3 has 16 amino acids. CDR3 in amino acids: CATSRDRGAIYNEQFF. CDR3 sequence (DNA): TGTGCCACCAGCAGAGATCGGGGGGCGATCTACAATGAGCAGTTCTTC.

V usage is TRBV11-2 and J usage is TRBJ2-2; 9 bases map to TRBD1. Germline V gene data show CDR1 as SGHAT and CDR2 as FQNNGV. The junction had 10 bases not matched to a gene; V was cut back by 2 bases and J by 6 bases. The CDR3 runs to 17 residues. CDR3 residues: CASSLPTGTGSPGELFF. CDR3 in DNA: TGTGCCAGCAGCTTACCCACCGGGACAGGGAGCCCCGGGGAGCTGTTTTTT.

The chain joins TRBV7-8 to TRBJ2-7, with unresolved D. The CDR3 totals 15 residues. V was trimmed by 0 bases and J by 3 bases, leaving 12 bases between them. Germline V lookup: CDR1 SGHVS, CDR2 FQNEAQ. CDR3 nucleotide sequence: TGTGCCAGCAGCTTAGCGCGGCAGATATACTACGAGCAGTACTTC. Amino acid sequence: CASSLARQIYYEQYF.

With respect to this clone: The same CDR3 can be traced to other DNA sequences in this sample. The V call is TRBV6-1, the J call TRBJ2-1; 7 positions agree with TRBD1. The V gene end was trimmed by 8 bases and the J gene end by 3 bases; junction bases not matched to a gene: 10. Germline V CDR1 and CDR2: MNHNS, SASEGT. This CDR3 contains 15 residues. CDR3 sequence: CASEGRDRVYNEQFF. CDR3 bases: TGTGCCAGCGAAGGTCGAGACAGGGTCTACAATGAGCAGTTCTTC.

The chain links TRBV6-5 to TRBJ2-5, with D possibly TRBD2 on 6 matching bases. The V gene lost 6 bases and the J gene lost 1 base, with 15 bases spanning the gap. The CDR3 contains 15 residues. The germline V gene encodes CDR1 MNHEY and CDR2 SVGAGI. The CDR3 DNA reads as TGTGCCAGCAGACCACTAGCCATGATCCAAGAGACCCAGTACTTC. This gives the protein CASRPLAMIQETQYF.

In this sample, this clone turned up a few times. The gene calls are TRBV29-1 and TRBJ2-2; 9 positions match TRBD1. Germline CDR1 SQVTM, CDR2 ANQGSEA. J was trimmed by 4 bases and V by 7 bases; bases with no gene match: 10. The CDR3 has 15 amino acids. CDR3 sequence: CSAHGGQGSTGELFF. The CDR3 DNA is TGCAGCGCCCATGGGGGACAGGGAAGCACCGGGGAGCTGTTTTTT.

The chain is built from TRBV4-1 and TRBJ1-5; TRBD1 aligns across 9 bases. CDR1 is MGHRA, CDR2 YSYEKL, per germline. J was trimmed by 6 bases and V by 4 bases; bases with no gene match: 7. The CDR3 totals 15 residues. CDR3 sequence (DNA): TGCGCCAGCAGCCTCGAACAGGGGGCCTTTCAGCCCCAGCATTTT. Protein product: CASSLEQGAFQPQHF.

The CDR3 loop reads CASSLESGGFYNEQFF. In DNA, the CDR3 is TGTGCCAGCAGCTTAGAAAGCGGGGGGTTTTACAATGAGCAGTTCTTC. The genes are TRBV7-6 and TRBJ2-1, with 9 bases that match TRBD2. The CDR3 has 16 amino acids. Germline CDR1 and CDR2: SGHVS and FNYEAQ. The V gene end was trimmed by 1 base and the J gene end by 4 bases; junction bases not matched to a gene: 5.

The chain links TRBV5-8 to TRBJ2-5; 8 positions agree with TRBD1. This CDR3 region has 14 residues. V gave up 4 bases and J gave up 0 bases; unmatched junction bases: 2. CDR1 and CDR2 (germline): SGHTS, YDEGEE. The CDR3 sequence: CASSVQGDQETQYF. The CDR3 DNA is TGTGCCAGCAGCGTACAGGGGGACCAAGAGACCCAGTACTTC.

The J gene is TRBJ2-5, the V gene TRBV7-2; 12 positions match TRBD1. Trimming at V came to 2 bases and at J to 5 bases, leaving 6 bases not matched to a gene. CDR3 size: 16 residues. Germline CDR1 SGHTA, CDR2 FQGNSA. The CDR3 here is CASSLPGQGAKETQYF. CDR3 sequence (DNA): TGTGCCAGCAGCTTACCGGGACAGGGGGCTAAGGAGACCCAGTACTTC. The whole variable domain, remainder taken from reference TRBV7-2 and TRBJ2-5, is GAGVSQSPSNKVTEKGKDVELRCDPISGHTALYWYRQSLGQGLEFLIYFQGNSAPDKSGLPSDRFSAERTGGSVSTLTIQRTQQEDSAVYLCASSLPGQGAKETQYFGPGTRLLVL.

The CDR3 DNA is TGTGCCAGCAGCGAGGCCCCTTTTGGTAGCGGGGAACAAGAGACCCAGTACTTC. This encodes CASSEAPFGSGEQETQYF. The chain carries TRBV9 and TRBJ2-5; 8 bases are a match to TRBD2. Trimming cost V 3 bases and J 2 bases; bases outside gene matches: 15. The CDR3 runs to 18 residues. CDR1 is SGDLS and CDR2 is YYNGEE in the germline V gene. The full variable domain, with the rest looked up from reference TRBV9 and TRBJ2-5, is DSGVTQTPKHLITATGQRVTLRCSPRSGDLSVYWYQQSLDQGLQFLIQYYNGEERAKGNILERFSAQQFPDLHSELNLSSLELGDSALYFCASSEAPFGSGEQETQYFGPGTRLLVL.

The J gene is TRBJ1-5, the V gene TRBV19; the D gene is possibly TRBD1 (6 bases). Germline assignment: CDR1 LNHDA and CDR2 SQIVND (reference sequence). The CDR3 is made up of 15 amino acids. V was trimmed by 6 bases and J by 0 bases, leaving 12 bases between them. CDR3 bases: TGTGCCAGTAGAGTCGGACAGAATAGCAATCAGCCCCAGCATTTT. Its translation: CASRVGQNSNQPQHF. Complete variable domain (other parts from reference TRBV19 and TRBJ1-5): DGGITQSPKYLFRKEGQNVTLSCEQNLNHDAMYWYRQDPGQGLRLIYYSQIVNDFQKGDIAEGYSVSREKKESFPLTVTSAQKNPTAFYLCASRVGQNSNQPQHFGDGTRLSIL.

J is TRBJ2-7 and V is TRBV13; 8 bases are shared with TRBD1. Germline V gene data show CDR1 as PRHDT and CDR2 as FYEKMQ (reference sequence). This CDR3 comprises 15 residues. The V and J ends lost 4 bases and 3 bases, in that order; junction bases with no gene match: 8. The CDR3 DNA reads as TGTGCCAGCAGCTCCGGGGACAGGTCCTACTACGAGCAGTACTTC. It translates to CASSSGDRSYYEQYF.

In its sample, this clone was seen a few times. The J gene is TRBJ1-2, the V gene TRBV2, with no clear D. Trimming removed 5 bases at V and 3 bases at J, with 4 bases between. Germline-derived CDR1 and CDR2 are SNHLY and FYNNEI. The CDR3 length is 11 residues. DNA for the CDR3: TGTGCCAGCAGTAGAGACTATGGCTACACCTTC. It is translated as CASSRDYGYTF. The variable domain in full, with the rest retrieved from reference TRBV2 and TRBJ1-2, is EPEVTQTPSHQVTQMGQEVILRCVPISNHLYFYWYRQILGQKVEFLVSFYNNEISEKSEIFDDQFSVERPDGSNFTLKIRSTKLEDSAMYFCASSRDYGYTFGSGTRLTVV.

The chain carries TRBV6-5 and TRBJ1-1; TRBD1 matches at 7 bases. This CDR3 contains 14 residues. Germline V gene data show CDR1 as MNHEY and CDR2 as SVGAGI. V dropped 0 bases and J dropped 4; count of bases not matched to a gene: 2. The CDR3 DNA reads TGTGCCAGCAGTTACTCGCAGGGGGTCACTGAAGCTTTCTTT. Translated: CASSYSQGVTEAFF.

V is TRBV6-1 and J is TRBJ1-2; D remains ambiguous. CDR3 size: 15 residues. Trimming took off 2 bases at V and 0 bases at J, with 10 bases between the two ends. Per germline, CDR1 MNHNS and CDR2 SASEGT. CDR3 residues: CASSEWADPNYGYTF. The CDR3 DNA follows: TGTGCCAGCAGTGAATGGGCAGATCCTAACTATGGCTACACCTTC.

The chain is built from TRBV7-6 and TRBJ2-5, with a possible D match to TRBD1 (7 bases). The germline V and J ends were trimmed by 4 bases and 1 base, with 16 bases remaining between them. The CDR3 covers 16 residues. Looked up from germline, CDR1 is SGHVS and CDR2 is FNYEAQ. CDR3 in DNA: TGTGCCAGCAGCTCGACAGGGTTCGGGGGCCAAGAGACCCAGTACTTC. This encodes CASSSTGFGGQETQYF. The full variable domain, completed using reference TRBV7-6 and TRBJ2-5, is GAGVSQSPRYKVTKRGQDVALRCDPISGHVSLYWYRQALGQGPEFLTYFNYEAQQDKSGLPNDRFSAERPEGSISTLTIQRTEQRDSAMYRCASSSTGFGGQETQYFGPGTRLLVL.

This chain uses TRBV28 with TRBJ1-1; no clear D. The V gene lost 8 bases and the J gene lost 1 base, with 11 bases spanning the gap. There are 13 residues in the CDR3. Germline V gene data show CDR1 as MDHEN and CDR2 as SYDVKM. CDR3 in DNA: TGTGCCAGCTCCCTAGGAAAGAACACTGAAGCTTTCTTT. Encoded protein: CASSLGKNTEAFF.

The chain links TRBV28 to TRBJ1-2; 7 bases agree with TRBD1. Germline V lookup: CDR1 MDHEN, CDR2 SYDVKM. After removal of 5 bases from V and 4 bases from J, the junction contained 4 bases not matched to a gene. This CDR3 is built from 13 residues. Here the CDR3 DNA reads TGTGCCAGCAGTACCGGGACAGCCTATGGCTACACCTTC. Translation: CASSTGTAYGYTF.

The chain has TRBV2 and TRBJ2-7; 8 positions match TRBD1. The CDR3 has 14 amino acids. CDR1 and CDR2 from the germline V gene are SNHLY and FYNNEI. The ends lost 6 bases at V and 2 bases at J; junction bases unmatched: 6. The CDR3, as DNA: TGTGCCAGCAGCGCCGGGACAGGCACCTACGAGCAGTACTTC. This codes for CASSAGTGTYEQYF.

This clone has more than one count but fewer than ten. The chain combines TRBV11-2 with TRBJ2-4, with TRBD2 matching over 8 bases. J gave up 0 bases and V 4 bases, and 11 bases lay outside the gene matches. This CDR3 region has 18 residues. The germline V gene encodes CDR1 SGHAT and CDR2 FQNNGV. The DNA for the CDR3 is TGTGCCAGCAGCTCCCGATCGCCGCTAGCGGGAGCCAAAAACATTCAGTACTTC. Translated: CASSSRSPLAGAKNIQYF.

This chain joins TRBV4-1 and TRBJ2-1; weak D call: TRBD2 (7 bases). This CDR3 comprises 14 residues. CDR1 and CDR2 (germline): MGHRA, YSYEKL. Trimming left V 8 bases short and J 7 bases short, with 18 bases between. In nucleotides, the CDR3 is TGCGCCAGCGCAGAGGGGGGGGCGGTGAATGAGCAGTTCTTC. Translation: CASAEGGAVNEQFF.

V is TRBV10-3 and J is TRBJ2-7, with 8 bases fitting TRBD1. Germline lookup yields CDR1 ENHRY and CDR2 SYGVKD. CDR3 size: 12 residues. The CDR3 nucleotides are TGTGGTCGCAATGACAGGGGCTACGAGCAGTACTTC. This codes for CGRNDRGYEQYF.

The chain employs TRBV19 and TRBJ2-3; D is unresolved. This CDR3 has 15 amino acids. The V gene lost 1 base and the J gene lost 0 bases, with 8 bases spanning the gap. Germline assignment: CDR1 LNHDA and CDR2 SQIVND (reference sequence). CDR3 amino acids: CASSIAVTSTDTQYF. The CDR3, as DNA: TGTGCCAGTAGTATAGCGGTCACTAGCACAGATACGCAGTATTTT.